A single sample gave rise to the 32 T cell receptor beta chains below, sequenced in a study of OX40 agonist ivuxolimab in advanced cancers. The repertoire was sequenced with immunoSEQ multiplex PCR; TCRdb's copy has only in-frame clones and lacks some. The sample shows tens of thousands of clones, around 83% of them seen only once. Sequencing used CD4+ or CD8+ T cells sorted from blood, obtained in a trial of the OX40 agonist ivuxolimab. These receptors all stem from an adult with an advanced solid tumor such as melanoma, head and neck, liver or kidney cancer.

The rearrangement links TRBV11-2 to TRBJ2-1; no firm D call. V gave up 5 bases and J gave up 10 bases, with 12 bases separating them. Germline V CDR1 and CDR2: SGHAT, FQNNGV. The length of the CDR3 is 12 residues. The CDR3 reads CASSPYPGEQFF. Written as DNA, the CDR3 is TGTGCCAGCAGCCCCTACCCCGGGGAGCAGTTCTTC.

This clone occurred a few times. The chain's CDR3 is CASSPLGQGAHYEQYF. In DNA, the CDR3 is TGTGCCAGCAGCCCCCTTGGACAGGGGGCGCACTACGAGCAGTACTTC. The chain recombines TRBV2 with TRBJ2-7; 11 positions match TRBD1. The CDR3 extends over 16 amino acids. In germline, CDR1 is SNHLY, CDR2 FYNNEI. V shed 6 bases, J shed 3 bases, and the junction held 10 bases outside the gene matches.

The chain is built from TRBV6-6 and TRBJ1-2, with 10 positions matching TRBD1. This CDR3 region has 16 residues. The germline V gene has CDR1 MNHNY and CDR2 SVGAGI (reference sequence). The junction had 11 bases not matched to a gene; V was cut back by 6 bases and J by 4 bases. CDR3: CASSPGTGDLFYGYTF. In DNA, the CDR3 is TGTGCCAGCAGCCCCGGGACAGGGGACCTTTTCTATGGCTACACCTTC.

The V call is TRBV6-1, the J call TRBJ2-2; the match to TRBD1 covers 8 bases. Losses at the gene ends were 10 bases for V and 0 bases for J; bases not matched to a gene: 4. Germline V gives CDR1 MNHNS, CDR2 SASEGT. This CDR3 spans 14 amino acids. Written as DNA, the CDR3 is TGTGCCACCCGACAGGGGTCGAACACCGGGGAGCTGTTTTTT. Residues: CATRQGSNTGELFF.

This clone has only a few counts. V usage is TRBV5-4 and J usage is TRBJ2-3; D is possibly TRBD2 (5 bases). CDR1 and CDR2 (germline): SGHNT, YYREEE (reference sequence). This CDR3 is 13 amino acids long. V dropped 6 bases and J dropped 1 base, with 9 bases sitting between them. The CDR3 DNA sequence: TGTGCCAGCAAGATGGGAGGCACAGATACGCAGTATTTT. It translates to CASKMGGTDTQYF.

The genes are TRBV5-4 and TRBJ2-2; unclear D gene. This CDR3 is 14 amino acids long. Per the germline V gene, CDR1 is SGHNT and CDR2 is YYREEE (reference sequence). V dropped 0 bases and J dropped 2 bases, with 5 bases sitting between them. The CDR3 nucleotides read TGTGCCAGCAGCTTGGGACTCAACACCGGGGAGCTGTTTTTT. It specifies CASSLGLNTGELFF.

This chain uses TRBV5-1 with TRBJ1-1, with a possible D match to TRBD1 (6 bases). Germline assignment: CDR1 SGHRS and CDR2 YFSETQ. V gave up 4 bases and J gave up 1 base, with 14 bases separating them. CDR3 length: 15 amino acids. The CDR3 DNA reads TGCGCCAGCAGCCTACACAGGGCGGCGAACACTGAAGCTTTCTTT. Its translation: CASSLHRAANTEAFF.

This clone was picked up a small number of times. This sequence joins TRBV7-6 and TRBJ2-7, with 12 nucleotides matching TRBD2. V was clipped by 7 bases and J by 3 bases; unmatched bases: 7. Germline V gene sequence: CDR1 SGHVS, CDR2 FNYEAQ. The CDR3 runs 15 residues. The CDR3 here is CASTTLAGGRYEQYF. For the CDR3, the DNA is TGTGCCAGCACCACCCTAGCGGGGGGGCGCTACGAGCAGTACTTC.

In its sample, this clone was seen a few times. The chain couples TRBV9 to TRBJ1-2; 7 bases are shared with TRBD1. J gave up 4 bases and V 2 bases, and 11 bases lay outside the gene matches. The CDR3 is 16 amino acids. Germline lookup yields CDR1 SGDLS and CDR2 YYNGEE. In nucleotides, the CDR3 is TGTGCCAGCAGCGTGGGGGACAGCCTAAGGGGCTATGGCTACACCTTC. It is translated as CASSVGDSLRGYGYTF. The full variable domain, with the rest looked up from reference TRBV9 and TRBJ1-2, is DSGVTQTPKHLITATGQRVTLRCSPRSGDLSVYWYQQSLDQGLQFLIQYYNGEERAKGNILERFSAQQFPDLHSELNLSSLELGDSALYFCASSVGDSLRGYGYTFGSGTRLTVV.

The chain links TRBV5-4 to TRBJ2-5; D is unclear. Germline loops: CDR1 SGHNT, CDR2 YYREEE (reference sequence). This CDR3 has 13 residues. The V end was cut by 2 bases, the J end by 4 bases, with 9 bases between. The CDR3 bases are TGTGCCAGCAGCTTACACGTCCGAGAGACCCAGTACTTC. Amino acids: CASSLHVRETQYF.

The J gene is TRBJ2-5, the V gene TRBV19; D is perhaps TRBD1 or TRBD2 (5 bases each). Deletions cut 5 bases from V and 7 bases from J, with 20 bases between. Germline assignment: CDR1 LNHDA and CDR2 SQIVND (reference sequence). This CDR3 region has 15 residues. The CDR3 protein is CASSPPGAGFGTQYF. The CDR3 nucleotides read TGTGCCAGTAGTCCCCCCGGGGCCGGGTTCGGGACCCAGTACTTC.

V is TRBV4-1 and J is TRBJ1-1; maybe TRBD1 (6 bases). This CDR3 has 15 residues. Trimming removed 0 bases from V and 1 base from J, with 9 bases in between. Germline V lookup: CDR1 MGHRA, CDR2 YSYEKL. The DNA for the CDR3 is TGCGCCAGCAGCCAAGATCGGGGGGCGAACACTGAAGCTTTCTTT. This translates into CASSQDRGANTEAFF.

The V call is TRBV5-4, the J call TRBJ2-3, with D maybe TRBD2 (5 bases). The V end lost 1 base, the J end lost 6 bases, and 9 bases lay between the germline ends. The CDR3 is 13 amino acids. The germline gives CDR1 SGHNT, CDR2 YYREEE (reference sequence). Here the CDR3 DNA reads TGTGCCAGCAGCTTGAGCCCGGGGGATACGCAGTATTTT. The encoded protein is CASSLSPGDTQYF.

The rearrangement uses TRBV19 and TRBJ1-2; 7 nucleotides agree with TRBD1. Trimming took 4 bases from V and 7 from J; bases not matched to a gene: 6. Germline values: CDR1 LNHDA, CDR2 SQIVND (reference sequence). The CDR3 spans 13 residues. In DNA form, the CDR3 reads TGTGCCAGTAGTACCCAGACAGGGCCTGGCTACACCTTC. Protein sequence: CASSTQTGPGYTF.

In its sample, this clone was seen once. The chain employs TRBV20-1 and TRBJ2-1, with a possible D match to TRBD2 (6 bases). The germline gives CDR1 DFQATT, CDR2 SNEGSKA (reference sequence). The germline V and J ends were trimmed by 2 bases and 7 bases, with 6 bases remaining between them. The CDR3 runs to 11 residues. CDR3 in amino acids: CSARRGNEQFF. The DNA for the CDR3 is TGCAGTGCTAGACGGGGGAATGAGCAGTTCTTC.

The chain recombines TRBV28 with TRBJ1-2, with a tentative D call TRBD1 (5 bases). CDR3 size: 15 residues. V lost 4 bases and J 4 bases, leaving 16 bases between the germline ends. The germline V gene has CDR1 MDHEN and CDR2 SYDVKM. DNA for the CDR3: TGTGCCAGCAGTTCCGAGGACACCTTCTTCTATGGCTACACCTTC. Protein product: CASSSEDTFFYGYTF.

The chain couples TRBV7-8 to TRBJ2-5, with 10 bases matching TRBD1. The CDR3 is 16 amino acids. V lost 0 bases and J lost 4; bases outside the gene matches: 5. Germline V gives CDR1 SGHVS, CDR2 FQNEAQ. This CDR3 reads CASSLAQGQGGETQYF. The CDR3 DNA is TGTGCCAGCAGCTTAGCCCAAGGACAGGGGGGAGAGACCCAGTACTTC.

Points on this clone: The identical CDR3 is also encoded by other nucleotide sequences in the sample. The V gene is TRBV18, the J gene TRBJ1-3; perhaps TRBD1 as D (5 bases). Trimming shortened V by 3 bases and J by 1 base, and 7 bases separated the two germline ends. The CDR3 loop spans 14 amino acids. Germline CDR1 reads KGHSH; CDR2 reads LQKENI. The CDR3 reads CASSPQGSGNTIYF. The CDR3 DNA reads TGTGCCAGCTCACCCCAGGGTTCTGGAAACACCATATATTTT.

This rearrangement joins TRBV19 to TRBJ2-6, with D uncertain. Germline V CDR1 and CDR2: LNHDA, SQIVND (reference sequence). The CDR3 spans 15 residues. Trimming shortened V by 1 base and J by 3 bases, and 7 bases separated the two germline ends. The CDR3 spells CASSIGGNGANVLTF. The DNA for the CDR3 is TGTGCCAGTAGTATAGGTGGAAATGGGGCCAACGTCCTGACTTTC.

V and J are TRBV2 and TRBJ1-5; 8 bases map to TRBD1. The trim removed 6 bases at V and 3 bases at J, leaving 4 bases unmatched. There are 14 residues in the CDR3. Germline lookup yields CDR1 SNHLY and CDR2 FYNNEI. CDR3 loop: CASRVTGDNQPQHF. The CDR3 DNA is TGTGCCAGCAGAGTGACAGGGGACAATCAGCCCCAGCATTTT.

The chain combines TRBV4-2 with TRBJ1-1; tentatively, D is TRBD1 (5 bases). This CDR3 contains 15 residues. Trimming left V 4 bases short and J 6 bases short, with 18 bases between. CDR1 LGHNA and CDR2 YNFKEQ come from the germline V gene. The CDR3 protein is CASSPPGSLGPEAFF. The CDR3 DNA reads TGTGCCAGCAGCCCCCCGGGGAGCCTGGGGCCTGAAGCTTTCTTT.

The chain combines TRBV2 with TRBJ2-1; weak D call: TRBD2 (6 bases). The CDR3 runs 14 residues. V lost 7 bases, J lost 4 bases, and 14 bases lay in between. Germline assignment: CDR1 SNHLY and CDR2 FYNNEI. The CDR3 DNA follows: TGTGCCAGCACCCCTCTAGGAGGGTACAATGAGCAGTTCTTC. Encoded protein: CASTPLGGYNEQFF.

This chain's CDR3 is CASSDRLGNEQFF. The CDR3 nucleotides are TGCGCCAGCAGTGACAGGCTCGGGAATGAGCAGTTCTTC. The genes are TRBV10-1 and TRBJ2-1; D remains unclear. This CDR3 contains 13 residues. V lost 3 bases to trimming and J lost 7 bases, with 10 bases between them. Germline V gene sequence: CDR1 WNHNN, CDR2 SYGVQD (reference sequence).

The DNA of the CDR3 is TGTGCCAGCAGCGGGGGACTAGCGGGATGGGATAGCACCGGGGAGCTGTTTTTT. Its protein product is CASSGGLAGWDSTGELFF. This sequence joins TRBV5-5 and TRBJ2-2; TRBD2 aligns across 13 bases. The ends lost 4 bases at V and 4 bases at J; junction bases unmatched: 10. This CDR3 is built from 18 residues. Germline CDR1 is SGHKS and CDR2 is YYEKEE (reference sequence). The variable domain in full, completed from reference TRBV5-5 and TRBJ2-2, reads DAGVTQSPTHLIKTRGQQVTLRCSPISGHKSVSWYQQVLGQGPQFIFQYYEKEERGRGNFPDRFSARQFPNYSSELNVNALLLGDSALYLCASSGGLAGWDSTGELFFGEGSRLTVL.

The chain employs TRBV10-3 and TRBJ2-1; D might be TRBD1 (5 bases). Looked up from germline, CDR1 is ENHRY and CDR2 is SYGVKD. Trimming pared 2 bases from V and 3 bases from J, leaving 8 bases between. This CDR3 has 14 residues. This CDR3 is CAISERGGYNEQFF. CDR3 sequence (DNA): TGTGCCATCAGTGAGAGGGGCGGCTACAATGAGCAGTTCTTC.

The chain carries TRBV9 and TRBJ2-2, with 7 positions matching TRBD2. CDR1 and CDR2 (germline): SGDLS, YYNGEE. This CDR3 comprises 16 residues. J gave up 5 bases and V 0 bases, and 7 bases lay outside the gene matches. The CDR3 nucleotides read TGTGCCAGCAGCGTAGGGGAGGGGATTTGGACCGGGGAGCTGTTTTTT. It codes for CASSVGEGIWTGELFF.

This clone was found once. The rearrangement links TRBV19 to TRBJ2-5; no clear D. The germline V gene encodes CDR1 LNHDA and CDR2 SQIVND (reference sequence). The CDR3 runs to 12 residues. V was cut by 4 bases and J by 8 bases, with 11 bases left in between. CDR3 protein: CASSTRMSTQYF. The CDR3 coding sequence is TGTGCCAGTAGTACCCGGATGAGCACCCAGTACTTC.

The J gene is TRBJ1-2, the V gene TRBV20-1; D call uncertain. Per the germline V gene, CDR1 is DFQATT and CDR2 is SNEGSKA (reference sequence). Trimming took 8 bases from V and 7 from J, leaving 14 bases between them. This CDR3 spans 11 amino acids. DNA for the CDR3: TGCAGTCTCCGACTTAGGAGTGGCTACACCTTC. Encoded protein: CSLRLRSGYTF.

This rearrangement joins TRBV11-2 to TRBJ2-1; 9 positions agree with TRBD2. V dropped 1 base and J dropped 12; count of bases not matched to a gene: 7. The CDR3 is 14 residues long. Germline CDR1 is SGHAT and CDR2 is FQNNGV. The CDR3 spells CASSLGTSAVLQFF. DNA of the CDR3: TGTGCCAGCAGCTTAGGGACTAGCGCAGTGTTGCAGTTCTTC.

The J gene is TRBJ1-3, the V gene TRBV5-6, with D hard to call. The V and J ends lost 0 bases and 3 bases respectively, with 7 bases between them. Germline lookup yields CDR1 SGHDT and CDR2 YYEEEE. The CDR3 is 14 amino acids. The DNA for the CDR3 is TGTGCCAGCAGCTTGGGTCGACTTGGAAACACCATATATTTT. Amino acids: CASSLGRLGNTIYF.

On this clone itself: Different DNA sequences within this sample yield the same CDR3. The gene calls are TRBV20-1 and TRBJ2-5, with D perhaps matching TRBD1 or TRBD2 (5 bases each). V was cut by 3 bases and J by 3 bases, with 5 bases left in between. Germline CDR1 is DFQATT and CDR2 is SNEGSKA (reference sequence). The CDR3 has 11 amino acids. The CDR3 sequence is CSARGEETQYF. The CDR3 coding sequence is TGCAGTGCTAGGGGGGAAGAGACCCAGTACTTC.

In nucleotides, the CDR3 is TGTGCCAGCAGTTTAGGTGGAGGCGGGCTCTCCTACGAGCAGTACTTC. Translating gives CASSLGGGGLSYEQYF. J is TRBJ2-7 and V is TRBV28, with TRBD2 as a possible D gene (5 bases). The germline V gene encodes CDR1 MDHEN and CDR2 SYDVKM. CDR3 length equals 16 residues. V was clipped by 2 bases and J by 0 bases, with 14 bases between them.